This entry features one T cell receptor (beta chain) sequence. No antigen is known for it. The sample is drawn from a study of cytomegalovirus exposure and HLA in healthy donors. Study-wide findings and caveats: Donors belonging to an Asian-associated ancestry cluster reportedly showed fewer N-insertions in productive TCRs than the approximately 700-donor mean, according to what a later analysis found. In a later analysis, TCR beta V- and J-gene trimming showed a link to a missense DCLRE1C variant.

It was with 60 Vbeta and 13 Jbeta primers that the PCR ran. Here immunoSEQ multiplex PCR was the method, and the copy in TCRdb shows in-frame clones only, minus some. Of approximately 140,000 clones in the sample, 75% to 80% were seen once. This TCR derives from a man aged 18 to 29 in good health and CMV-seronegative. Source material: PBMCs.

For the CDR3, the DNA is TGTGCCATCAGTGGGACCGGGACAGGGACTATCACTGAAGCTTTCTTT. It is translated as CAISGTGTGTITEAFF. The chain links TRBV10-3 to TRBJ1-1, with TRBD1 matching over 9 bases. The CDR3 spans 16 residues. The J segment lost 4 bases and the V segment lost 4 bases, leaving 10 bases of the junction unmatched. Germline V gene sequence: CDR1 ENHRY, CDR2 SYGVKD.